This passage covers 21 T cell receptor beta chains from one sample sequenced in a study of T cell responses to AZD1222 COVID-19 vaccine. The assay was immunoSEQ multiplex PCR, and TCRdb's table has in-frame clones only and misses some. The data hold about 150,000 clones, with over 75% observed a single time. Sequenced here: peripheral blood, sampled 28 days after the second AZD1222 dose. All receptors derive from an adult who received the AZD1222 COVID-19 vaccine.

The chain is built from TRBV10-2 and TRBJ1-2, with 8 nucleotides matching TRBD1. CDR3 size: 13 residues. CDR1 is WSHSY, CDR2 SAAADI, per germline. The junction had 2 bases not matched to a gene; V was cut back by 3 bases and J by 5 bases. In DNA form, the CDR3 reads TGCGCCAGCAGTGACAGGGGGCTTTATGGCTACACCTTC. Encoded protein: CASSDRGLYGYTF.

With regard to this clone: At one end, the junction sequence differs from germline, possibly due to a read error. The chain carries TRBV7-9 and TRBJ2-1; 9 nucleotides agree with TRBD2. CDR1 and CDR2 (germline): SEHNR, FQNEAQ (reference sequence). There are 14 residues in the CDR3. The DNA for the CDR3 is TGTGCCAGCAGCATAGCGGGAGCAGAAAATGAGCAGTTCTTC. The encoded protein is CASSIAGAENEQFF.

Concerning this clone itself: The same CDR3 can be traced to other DNA sequences in this sample. The V call is TRBV18, the J call TRBJ1-3, with TRBD1 as a possible D gene (5 bases). V was shortened by 4 bases and J by 7 bases, with 5 bases between the two germline ends. The CDR3 is made up of 11 amino acids. Germline CDR1 and CDR2: KGHSH and LQKENI. The chain's CDR3 is CASSQGNTIYF. The CDR3 bases are TGTGCCAGCTCACAGGGGAACACCATATATTTT.

This clone was observed a few times. This chain uses TRBV6-5 with TRBJ2-7; 8 bases align to TRBD2. J was trimmed by 3 bases and V by 7 bases; bases with no gene match: 8. The CDR3 extends over 14 amino acids. The V gene's germline CDR1 is MNHEY and CDR2 SVGAGI. The CDR3 loop is CASMAGGGLYEQYF. DNA for the CDR3: TGTGCCAGCATGGCGGGAGGTGGCCTCTACGAGCAGTACTTC.

This chain uses TRBV2 with TRBJ2-1; D uncertain. CDR3 length equals 18 residues. Germline V gene sequence: CDR1 SNHLY, CDR2 FYNNEI. Trimming stripped 3 bases from V and 5 bases from J, with 23 bases between. CDR3 sequence: CASSDFRSGPSMDNEQFF. The CDR3 DNA reads TGTGCCAGCAGTGATTTTAGGTCGGGCCCCTCAATGGACAATGAGCAGTTCTTC.

The chain carries TRBV19 and TRBJ2-7, with TRBD1 as a possible D gene (5 bases). The CDR3 is 18 residues long. CDR1 LNHDA and CDR2 SQIVND come from the germline V gene (reference sequence). V lost 3 bases to trimming and J lost 3 bases, with 24 bases between them. CDR3 loop: CASSIEWQGAAYDYEQYF. The CDR3 DNA reads TGTGCCAGTAGTATTGAGTGGCAGGGCGCAGCCTACGACTACGAGCAGTACTTC.

Of note for this clone: At one end the junction does not follow the germline gene, possibly because of a read error. V is TRBV12-3 or TRBV12-4 and J is TRBJ1-1; D remains unclear. The CDR3 length is 12 residues. CDR3 amino acids: CASSLASGIRNF. Here the CDR3 DNA reads TGTGCCAGCAGTTTAGCCAGCGGGATTCGAAACTTT.

In this sample, this clone turned up once. V is TRBV6-5 and J is TRBJ1-2; no clear D. This CDR3 has 15 residues. CDR1 is MNHEY, CDR2 SVGAGI, per germline. V shed 6 bases and J shed 0 bases, with 14 bases lying between them. The CDR3 region has the DNA TGTGCCAGCAGGGCCCGGGAAGGCTCTAACTATGGCTACACCTTC. This sequence encodes CASRAREGSNYGYTF.

The chain joins TRBV14 to TRBJ1-1; TRBD1 agrees at 8 bases. The CDR3 consists of 15 residues. Germline V lookup: CDR1 SGHDN, CDR2 FVKESK. V was clipped by 4 bases and J by 1 base; unmatched bases: 5. CDR3 loop: CASSPFRGRNTEAFF. The CDR3 DNA follows: TGTGCCAGCAGCCCGTTCAGGGGGCGGAACACTGAAGCTTTCTTT.

The genes are TRBV27 and TRBJ1-1, with 7 bases aligning to TRBD1. The V and J ends lost 7 bases and 2 bases, in that order; junction bases with no gene match: 7. The germline gives CDR1 MNHEY, CDR2 SMNVEV (reference sequence). This CDR3 is 14 amino acids long. The CDR3 loop is CASNPGQSNTEAFF. The CDR3 region has the DNA TGTGCCAGCAACCCGGGACAGTCTAACACTGAAGCTTTCTTT.

The chain employs TRBV7-9 and TRBJ1-1; unclear D gene. The germline gives CDR1 SEHNR, CDR2 FQNEAQ (reference sequence). The CDR3 has 15 amino acids. Trimming removed 5 bases at V and 3 bases at J, with 16 bases between. The DNA of the CDR3 is TGTGCCAGCAGCCCCCCGGGTGGGTACCACACTGAAGCTTTCTTT. This encodes CASSPPGGYHTEAFF.

The rearrangement links TRBV5-1 to TRBJ1-5; TRBD1 aligns across 7 bases. The CDR3 spans 15 residues. CDR1 and CDR2 (germline): SGHRS, YFSETQ. J was trimmed by 4 bases and V by 4 bases; bases with no gene match: 8. DNA of the CDR3: TGCGCCAGCAGCCCGAGTGGGACAGATAATCAGCCCCAGCATTTT. It translates to CASSPSGTDNQPQHF.

The CDR3 DNA reads TGCGCCAGCAGTCTTGGGCCGGGAGGTTGGTACGAGCAGTACTTC. It encodes CASSLGPGGWYEQYF. The chain links TRBV10-2 to TRBJ2-7; 7 bases are a match to TRBD2. The CDR3 loop spans 15 amino acids. CDR1 WSHSY and CDR2 SAAADI come from the germline V gene. V shed 5 bases, J shed 4 bases, and the junction held 11 bases outside the gene matches.

This rearrangement joins TRBV5-3 to TRBJ1-3; D not certain. TRBV5-3 is marked as an open reading frame, function uncertain. The V and J ends lost 5 bases and 0 bases respectively, with 12 bases between them. The CDR3 totals 15 residues. The CDR3 region is CARRGEGPSGNTIYF. CDR3 in DNA: TGTGCCAGAAGGGGTGAGGGCCCCTCTGGAAACACCATATATTTT.

The chain carries TRBV7-9 and TRBJ2-4; D perhaps matches TRBD2 (7 bases). Between the trimmed V and J ends, which lost 0 bases and 10 bases, there was a span of 19 bases. The CDR3 extends over 16 amino acids. Germline CDR1 reads SEHNR; CDR2 reads FQNEAQ (reference sequence). The CDR3 is CASSLAQNGGRGIQYF. The CDR3 DNA is TGTGCCAGCAGCTTAGCCCAAAACGGGGGGCGAGGGATTCAGTACTTC.

V gene TRBV3-1 (or the pseudogene TRBV3-2) combines with J gene TRBJ1-1; D unclear. Germline CDR1 and CDR2: LGHDT and YNNKEL (reference sequence). Trimming cost V 1 base and J 0 bases, with 9 bases left between them. This CDR3 contains 15 residues. The CDR3 nucleotides read TGTGCCAGCAGCCAAGTTGACACCTTGAACACTGAAGCTTTCTTT. Translating gives CASSQVDTLNTEAFF.

The CDR3 DNA reads as TGTGCCAGCAGCTTATATGAAGGCAATAACTATGGCTACACCTTC. Protein product: CASSLYEGNNYGYTF. V usage is TRBV7-8 and J usage is TRBJ1-2; D call uncertain. Germline V gene data show CDR1 as SGHVS and CDR2 as FQNEAQ. The V gene lost 2 bases and the J gene lost 1 base, with 11 bases spanning the gap. There are 15 residues in the CDR3.

The CDR3 here is CASSPPLGTGNQPQHF. The CDR3 DNA reads TGCGCCAGCAGCCCTCCCTTGGGTACGGGCAATCAGCCCCAGCATTTT. The V gene is TRBV4-1, the J gene TRBJ1-5; D call uncertain. Germline CDR1 reads MGHRA; CDR2 reads YSYEKL. The germline V and J ends were trimmed by 4 bases and 2 bases, with 15 bases remaining between them. This CDR3 is 16 amino acids long.

This clone appeared once. This sequence joins TRBV19 and TRBJ1-2; D remains unclear. V lost 4 bases, J lost 0 bases, and 9 bases lay in between. CDR1 is LNHDA, CDR2 SQIVND, per germline (reference sequence). The CDR3 contains 14 residues. The CDR3 bases are TGTGCCAGTAGTAAGCTTGGGGCTAACTATGGCTACACCTTC. Its protein is CASSKLGANYGYTF.

The CDR3 sequence: CASSPGGNTEAFF. In DNA, the CDR3 is TGTGCCAGCAGCCCAGGGGGGAACACTGAAGCTTTCTTT. This rearrangement joins TRBV6-2 or TRBV6-3 to TRBJ1-1; the match to TRBD1 covers 7 bases. Germline CDR1 MNHEY, CDR2 SVGEGT. The trim removed 6 bases at V and 1 base at J, leaving 2 bases unmatched. The CDR3 sequence is 13 residues long.

The genes are TRBV27 and TRBJ1-2; 9 nucleotides agree with TRBD1. CDR3 length: 14 residues. V dropped 9 bases and J dropped 5; count of bases not matched to a gene: 10. Germline V CDR1 and CDR2: MNHEY, SMNVEV (reference sequence). The CDR3 sequence is CASGQGLLGYGYTF. In DNA form, the CDR3 reads TGTGCCAGTGGACAGGGGCTCCTAGGGTATGGCTACACCTTC.